This entry features one T cell receptor (beta chain) sequence. In the authors' workflow: Reference gene primer amplification gave nucleated cell count estimates. Using immunoSEQ multiplex PCR, the repertoire was profiled, and TCRdb retains in-frame clones only, with some absent. The D gene and trimming were derived from the DNA, and the V and J assignments and clone size from that table. The sample shows about 210,000 clones, about 84% of them seen only once. The source of the sample is a study of blood T cell repertoires in COVID-19. Overall study context: Sites across the United States, Italy and Spain contributed samples from acute and convalescent COVID-19. The cDNA or gDNA used as material had been derived from T cells, B-cell-depleted T cells, or PBMCs.

V lost 6 bases, J lost 4 bases, and 10 bases lay in between. The CDR3 length is 13 residues. Germline V gene lookup returns CDR1 MNHEY and CDR2 SVGAGI. The sequenced sample was peripheral blood. J is TRBJ1-3 and V is TRBV6-5; weak D call: TRBD1 (6 bases). The receptor's source is a human donor in a cohort sampled during active COVID-19. The CDR3 DNA sequence: TGTGCCAGCAGCGGGGGGCCCGGAAACACCATATATTTT. Translation: CASSGGPGNTIYF.